These T cell receptor beta chains were read from a single sample in a study of T cells in Graves' hyperthyroidism and ophthalmopathy. TCRdb recomputed calls from the multiplex PCR reads with MiXCR, one row per CDR3 protein. The sample carries more than 450,000 distinct CDR3 sequences, less than 15% recorded once. Sequenced sample: blood. Receptor source: a woman aged 40 to 50 with Graves' hyperthyroidism. CDR3s include the opening cysteine and the closing phenylalanine or tryptophan. Each record gives: clone size, J gene, D gene, V gene, CDR3 DNA, CDR3 protein. D genes are given only for firm matches. Expanded clones get a size class; other rows say once, few or many, or leave the size out.

abundance: many; j_gene: TRBJ1-3; d_gene: TRBD1; v_gene: TRBV6-1; CDR3nt: TGTGCCAGCACCCCGCGGGACAGGGGAAGAAACACCATATATTTT; CDR3aa: CASTPRDRGRNTIYF
abundance: many; j_gene: TRBJ2-7; d_gene: NA; v_gene: TRBV12-3/TRBV12-4; CDR3nt: TGTGCCAGCAGAGACGGTTTGAGCTACGAGCAGTACTTC; CDR3aa: CASRDGLSYEQYF
abundance: few; j_gene: TRBJ2-1; d_gene: NA; v_gene: TRBV30; CDR3nt: TGTGCCTGGAGCCTAGGGGGACCCAAGTTCTTC; CDR3aa: CAWSLGGPKFF
abundance: many; j_gene: TRBJ1-1; d_gene: NA; v_gene: TRBV6-1; CDR3nt: TGTGCCACCAAGATCCAGGGGTCGGGGAACACTGAAGCTTTCTTT; CDR3aa: CATKIQGSGNTEAFF
abundance: many; j_gene: TRBJ2-3; d_gene: TRBD2; v_gene: TRBV12-3/TRBV12-4; CDR3nt: TGTGCCAGCAGTTTTGGAGCGGGGGGCACAGATACGCAGTATTTT; CDR3aa: CASSFGAGGTDTQYF
abundance: NA; j_gene: TRBJ1-1; d_gene: NA; v_gene: TRBV9; CDR3nt: TGTGCCAGCAGCGAGGAGACGAACACTGAAGCTTTCTTT; CDR3aa: CASSEETNTEAFF
abundance: many; j_gene: TRBJ2-7; d_gene: NA; v_gene: TRBV3-1; CDR3nt: TGTGCCAGCAGCCACAGAGCCTCCCTCTCCTACGAGCAGTACTTC; CDR3aa: CASSHRASLSYEQYF
abundance: many; j_gene: TRBJ1-5; d_gene: NA; v_gene: TRBV3-1; CDR3nt: TGTGCCAGCAGCCAAGAAAGGGGCTATCAGCCCCAGCATTTT; CDR3aa: CASSQERGYQPQHF
abundance: many; j_gene: TRBJ2-1; d_gene: TRBD2; v_gene: TRBV5-1; CDR3nt: TGCGCCAGCAGCTTGGTAGCGGGAGGGTTGAATGAGCAGTTCTTC; CDR3aa: CASSLVAGGLNEQFF
abundance: many; j_gene: TRBJ2-1; d_gene: TRBD2; v_gene: TRBV20-1; CDR3nt: TGCAGTGCTAGAGATCCGAGTAGCGGGAGGGCCGGTGGCTACAATGAGCAGTTCTTC; CDR3aa: CSARDPSSGRAGGYNEQFF
abundance: many; j_gene: TRBJ1-1; d_gene: NA; v_gene: TRBV6-1; CDR3nt: TGTGCCGCCGCATACATGGGGAACACTGAAGCTTTCTTT; CDR3aa: CAAAYMGNTEAFF
abundance: many; j_gene: TRBJ2-1; d_gene: NA; v_gene: TRBV9; CDR3nt: TGTGCCAGCAGCGTAGTTGGCGGGTCCTACAATGAGCAGTTCTTC; CDR3aa: CASSVVGGSYNEQFF
abundance: many; j_gene: TRBJ2-4; d_gene: NA; v_gene: TRBV28; CDR3nt: TGTGCCAGCAGCCCCGGGACTCCGGGTTACATTCAGTACTTC; CDR3aa: CASSPGTPGYIQYF
abundance: many; j_gene: TRBJ2-7; d_gene: NA; v_gene: TRBV7-2; CDR3nt: TGTGCCAGCAGCCCAGCCTATACAGGTAGCTCCTACGAGCAGTACTTC; CDR3aa: CASSPAYTGSSYEQYF
abundance: many; j_gene: TRBJ2-5; d_gene: TRBD2; v_gene: TRBV7-2; CDR3nt: TGTGCCAGCAGCTTAGTTAGCGGGAGCGCGGAGACCCAGTACTTC; CDR3aa: CASSLVSGSAETQYF
abundance: many; j_gene: TRBJ1-5; d_gene: NA; v_gene: TRBV15; CDR3nt: TGTGCCACCAGCAGCGAATCAGGGTCCCGACAGCCCCAGCATTTT; CDR3aa: CATSSESGSRQPQHF
abundance: NA; j_gene: TRBJ2-5; d_gene: NA; v_gene: TRBV20-1; CDR3nt: TGCAGTGCTAGAGCTAGGGGGGTCCAAGAGACCCAGTACTTC; CDR3aa: CSARARGVQETQYF
abundance: many; j_gene: TRBJ2-7; d_gene: TRBD2; v_gene: TRBV28; CDR3nt: TGTGCCAGCAGAGTCTCGGGAGGCGGTTCCGAGCAGTACTTC; CDR3aa: CASRVSGGGSEQYF
abundance: many; j_gene: TRBJ2-7; d_gene: NA; v_gene: TRBV13; CDR3nt: TGTGCCAGCAGCTTAACCGGCAGGGGCTACGAGCAGTACTTC; CDR3aa: CASSLTGRGYEQYF
abundance: few; j_gene: TRBJ2-1; d_gene: NA; v_gene: TRBV29-1; CDR3nt: TGCAGCGTTGGGGATGGGAGTTCCTACAATGAGCAGTTCTTC; CDR3aa: CSVGDGSSYNEQFF
abundance: many; j_gene: TRBJ2-2; d_gene: NA; v_gene: TRBV5-1; CDR3nt: TGCGCCAGCAGCTTGAGCCGGGAGCTGTTTTTT; CDR3aa: CASSLSRELFF
abundance: NA; j_gene: TRBJ2-2; d_gene: TRBD2; v_gene: TRBV12-3/TRBV12-4; CDR3nt: TGTGCCAGCACCACTAGCGGGGGCACCGGGGAGCTGTTTTTT; CDR3aa: CASTTSGGTGELFF
abundance: NA; j_gene: TRBJ1-1; d_gene: NA; v_gene: TRBV5-5; CDR3nt: TGTGCCAGCAGCTTGGAATTGCAGAATATGAACACTGAAGCTTTCTTT; CDR3aa: CASSLELQNMNTEAFF
abundance: many; j_gene: TRBJ2-7; d_gene: TRBD2; v_gene: TRBV11-2; CDR3nt: TGTGCCAGCAGTCCACTCACTAGCGGGAGGATGTCCTACGAGCAGTACTTC; CDR3aa: CASSPLTSGRMSYEQYF
abundance: few; j_gene: TRBJ2-7; d_gene: TRBD2; v_gene: TRBV20-1; CDR3nt: TGCAGTGCCAGACGACTAGCGGAACTATCCTACGAGCAGTACTTC; CDR3aa: CSARRLAELSYEQYF